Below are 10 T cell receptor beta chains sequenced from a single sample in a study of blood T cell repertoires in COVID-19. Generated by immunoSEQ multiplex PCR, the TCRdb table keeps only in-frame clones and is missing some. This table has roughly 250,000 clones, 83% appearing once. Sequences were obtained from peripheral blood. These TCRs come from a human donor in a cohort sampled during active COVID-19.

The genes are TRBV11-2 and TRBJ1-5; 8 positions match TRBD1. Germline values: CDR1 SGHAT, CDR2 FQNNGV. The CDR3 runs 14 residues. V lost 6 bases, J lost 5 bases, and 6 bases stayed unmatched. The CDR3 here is CASSPGGVDQPQHF. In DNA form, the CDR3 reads TGTGCCAGCAGTCCAGGGGGCGTCGATCAGCCCCAGCATTTT. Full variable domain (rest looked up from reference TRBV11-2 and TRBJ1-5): EAGVAQSPRYKIIEKRQSVAFWCNPISGHATLYWYQQILGQGPKLLIQFQNNGVVDDSQLPKDRFSAERLKGVDSTLKIQPAKLEDSAVYLCASSPGGVDQPQHFGDGTRLSIL.

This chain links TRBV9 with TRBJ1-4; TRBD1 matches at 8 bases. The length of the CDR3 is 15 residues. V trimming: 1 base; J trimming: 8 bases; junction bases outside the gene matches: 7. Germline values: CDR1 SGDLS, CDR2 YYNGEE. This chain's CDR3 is CASSVSRGRGEKLFF. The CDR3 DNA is TGTGCCAGCAGCGTAAGCAGGGGGCGAGGGGAAAAACTGTTTTTT.

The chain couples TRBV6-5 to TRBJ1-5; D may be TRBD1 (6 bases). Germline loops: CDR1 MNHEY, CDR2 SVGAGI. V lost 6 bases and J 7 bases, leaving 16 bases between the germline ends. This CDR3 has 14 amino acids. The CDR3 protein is CASSVRGGGQPQHF. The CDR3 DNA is TGTGCCAGCAGCGTAAGGGGGGGCGGCCAGCCCCAGCATTTT.

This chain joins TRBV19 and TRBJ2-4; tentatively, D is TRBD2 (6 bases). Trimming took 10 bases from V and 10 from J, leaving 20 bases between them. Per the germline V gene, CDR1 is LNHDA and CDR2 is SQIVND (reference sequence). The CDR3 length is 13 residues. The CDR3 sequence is CATIGQLGGIQYF. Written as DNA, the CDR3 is TGTGCCACTATCGGACAACTAGGAGGGATTCAGTACTTC.

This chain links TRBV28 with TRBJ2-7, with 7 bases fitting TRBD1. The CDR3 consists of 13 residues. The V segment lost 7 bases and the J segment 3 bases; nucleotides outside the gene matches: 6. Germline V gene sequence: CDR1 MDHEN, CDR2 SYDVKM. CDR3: CASMSGQDYEQYF. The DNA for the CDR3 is TGTGCCAGCATGTCAGGACAGGACTACGAGCAGTACTTC.

CDR3 nucleotides: TGTGCCACCAGCAGAGATAAGTTCAAGGCGGGCAATCAGCCCCAGCATTTT. This translates into CATSRDKFKAGNQPQHF. V usage is TRBV15 and J usage is TRBJ1-5; no clear D gene. The CDR3 runs 17 residues. CDR1 LNHNV and CDR2 YYDKDF come from the germline V gene (reference sequence). Trimming took off 0 bases at V and 2 bases at J, with 14 bases between the two ends.

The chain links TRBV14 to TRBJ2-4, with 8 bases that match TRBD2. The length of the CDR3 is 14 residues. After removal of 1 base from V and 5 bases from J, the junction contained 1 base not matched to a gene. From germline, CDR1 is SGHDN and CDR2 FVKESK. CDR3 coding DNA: TGTGCCAGCAGCCAAGTGGGACTAGAAAACATTCAGTACTTC. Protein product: CASSQVGLENIQYF.

CDR3 sequence: CAWSGVAGGNNEQFF. In DNA form, the CDR3 reads TGTGCCTGGAGTGGCGTAGCGGGGGGGAACAATGAGCAGTTCTTC. The chain carries TRBV30 and TRBJ2-1, with 11 bases fitting TRBD2. J lost 5 bases, V lost 1 base, and 4 bases had no gene match. From germline, CDR1 is GTSNPN and CDR2 SVGIG (reference sequence). The CDR3 is 15 amino acids.

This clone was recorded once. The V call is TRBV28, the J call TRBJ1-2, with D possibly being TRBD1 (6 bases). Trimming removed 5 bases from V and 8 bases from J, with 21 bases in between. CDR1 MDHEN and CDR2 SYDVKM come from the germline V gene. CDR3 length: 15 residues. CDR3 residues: CASSSRDVLRGGYTF. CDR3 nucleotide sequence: TGTGCCAGCAGTAGTCGGGACGTTCTAAGGGGGGGCTACACCTTC.

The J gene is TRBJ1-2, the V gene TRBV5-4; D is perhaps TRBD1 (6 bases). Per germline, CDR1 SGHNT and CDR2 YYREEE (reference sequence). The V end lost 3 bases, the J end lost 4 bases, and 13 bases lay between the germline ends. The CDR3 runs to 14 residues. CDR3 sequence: CASSSLQGIYGYTF. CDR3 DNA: TGTGCCAGCAGCTCCCTCCAGGGGATCTATGGCTACACCTTC.